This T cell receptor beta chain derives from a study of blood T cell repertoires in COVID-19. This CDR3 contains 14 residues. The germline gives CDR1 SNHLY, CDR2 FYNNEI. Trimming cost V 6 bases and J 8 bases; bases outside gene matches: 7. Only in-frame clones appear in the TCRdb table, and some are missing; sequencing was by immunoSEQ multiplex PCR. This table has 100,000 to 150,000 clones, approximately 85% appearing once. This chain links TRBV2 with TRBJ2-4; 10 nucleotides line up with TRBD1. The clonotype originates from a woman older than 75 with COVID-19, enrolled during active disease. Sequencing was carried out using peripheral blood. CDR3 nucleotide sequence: TGTGCCAGCAGGGCCGGGACAGGGGATTACATTCAGTACTTC. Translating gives CASRAGTGDYIQYF. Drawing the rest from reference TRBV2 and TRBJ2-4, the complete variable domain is EPEVTQTPSHQVTQMGQEVILRCVPISNHLYFYWYRQILGQKVEFLVSFYNNEISEKSEIFDDQFSVERPDGSNFTLKIRSTKLEDSAMYFCASRAGTGDYIQYFGAGTRLSVL.